This T cell receptor beta chain stems from a study of tumor-infiltrating lymphocytes in localized non-small cell lung cancer. Study in general: Each patient gave resected tumor and non-adjacent uninvolved lung tissue. Study outcomes and limitations: TCRbeta sequencing showed higher T cell infiltration in tumors than uninvolved lung.

CDR1 and CDR2 (germline): SGHDN, FVKESK. V was pared by 4 bases and J by 6 bases, with 6 bases of the junction left unmatched. The CDR3 is 14 amino acids. TCRdb's table, derived via immunoSEQ multiplex PCR, lists solely in-frame clones and lacks some. The sample records 7,500 to 9,500 clones, about 81% being singletons. Regarding this clone: No antigen is known for it.

The sequenced sample consisted of uninvolved lung tissue not adjacent to the tumor. The sequence was obtained from a human donor with non-small cell lung cancer. The rearrangement links TRBV14 to TRBJ2-3, with TRBD1 identical over 8 bases. CDR3 amino acids: CASSRRDRFDTQYF. The DNA of the CDR3 is TGTGCCAGCAGCCGCCGGGACAGGTTCGATACGCAGTATTTT.